Each of the 26 T cell receptor beta chains below was sequenced from the same sample in a study of T cell changes during pregnancy in multiple sclerosis. Assay used: immunoSEQ multiplex PCR; TCRdb lists only in-frame clones, some missing. The profile shows about 47,000 clones, 80% to 90% of them singletons. The specimen comprised CD8+ T cells from peripheral blood mononuclear cells, sampled in the second trimester of pregnancy. Receptor source: a female donor with multiple sclerosis, enrolled in a pregnancy study.

This chain connects TRBV19 to TRBJ1-5; D unclear. The CDR3 covers 14 residues. Germline CDR1 and CDR2: LNHDA and SQIVND (reference sequence). Between the trimmed V and J ends, which lost 0 bases and 5 bases, there was a span of 8 bases. CDR3 sequence: CASSIDGEYQPQHF. The DNA for the CDR3 is TGTGCCAGTAGTATAGATGGGGAGTATCAGCCCCAGCATTTT. Filled out from reference TRBV19 and TRBJ1-5, the complete variable domain reads DGGITQSPKYLFRKEGQNVTLSCEQNLNHDAMYWYRQDPGQGLRLIYYSQIVNDFQKGDIAEGYSVSREKKESFPLTVTSAQKNPTAFYLCASSIDGEYQPQHFGDGTRLSIL.

This clone was seen once. V usage is TRBV19 and J usage is TRBJ2-5, with 7 positions matching TRBD1. V was clipped by 1 base and J by 5 bases; unmatched bases: 7. The length of the CDR3 is 15 residues. The germline V gene encodes CDR1 LNHDA and CDR2 SQIVND (reference sequence). CDR3 nucleotide sequence: TGTGCCAGTAGTATAGTGGCAGGGGGTGGGGAGACCCAGTACTTC. It yields the protein CASSIVAGGGETQYF.

This sequence joins TRBV27 and TRBJ2-7, with D perhaps matching TRBD1 (5 bases). The CDR3 contains 14 residues. The germline V gene has CDR1 MNHEY and CDR2 SMNVEV (reference sequence). Between the trimmed V and J ends, which lost 0 bases and 3 bases, there was a span of 9 bases. The CDR3 is CASSLSRDSYEQYF. The CDR3 DNA reads as TGTGCCAGCAGTTTATCGAGAGACAGCTACGAGCAGTACTTC.

This clone appeared a few times. This chain uses TRBV19 with TRBJ2-7; 8 positions agree with TRBD1. CDR1 and CDR2 (germline): LNHDA, SQIVND (reference sequence). The CDR3 runs 12 residues. With V trimmed by 11 bases and J by 4 bases, 7 bases remained unmatched. The CDR3 spells CALGQGAYEQYF. CDR3 bases: TGTGCCCTAGGGCAGGGGGCGTACGAGCAGTACTTC.

A single count supports this clone. The CDR3 sequence: CASSTTGQMRTEAFF. The CDR3, as DNA: TGTGCCAGTAGTACTACGGGACAGATGAGGACTGAAGCTTTCTTT. This chain joins TRBV19 and TRBJ1-1; 7 bases align to TRBD1. The V and J ends lost 4 bases and 5 bases, in that order; junction bases with no gene match: 10. This CDR3 comprises 15 residues. Germline lookup yields CDR1 LNHDA and CDR2 SQIVND (reference sequence).

V is TRBV14 and J is TRBJ2-3, with D hard to call. The V and J ends lost 0 bases and 4 bases respectively, with 20 bases between them. Per the germline V gene, CDR1 is SGHDN and CDR2 is FVKESK. This CDR3 comprises 18 residues. The CDR3, as DNA: TGTGCCAGCAGCCAAGAACAATGGCAGGCCATACTCCCAGATACGCAGTATTTT. Translated: CASSQEQWQAILPDTQYF. Full variable domain (outside the CDR3, taken from reference TRBV14 and TRBJ2-3): EAGVTQFPSHSVIEKGQTVTLRCDPISGHDNLYWYRRVMGKEIKFLLHFVKESKQDESGMPNNRFLAERTGGTYSTLKVQPAELEDSGVYFCASSQEQWQAILPDTQYFGPGTRLTVL.

This chain uses TRBV5-1 with TRBJ1-3, with D possibly TRBD1 on 6 matching bases. With 2 bases removed from V and 1 base from J, the gap between germline ends came to 13 bases. This CDR3 is 16 amino acids long. Germline-derived CDR1 and CDR2 are SGHRS and YFSETQ. The CDR3 sequence is CASSLAGRGSGNTIYF. CDR3 coding DNA: TGCGCCAGCAGCTTAGCTGGCAGGGGATCTGGAAACACCATATATTTT.

V is TRBV29-1 and J is TRBJ2-7; 7 bases are a match to TRBD1. The junction had 8 bases not matched to a gene; V was cut back by 8 bases and J by 1 base. The CDR3 length is 13 residues. Germline assignment: CDR1 SQVTM and CDR2 ANQGSEA. CDR3: CSYRQGRSYEQYF. The CDR3 nucleotides read TGCAGCTACAGACAGGGCAGGTCCTACGAGCAGTACTTC.

The rearrangement uses TRBV18 and TRBJ1-2; 9 bases agree with TRBD1. The CDR3 has 16 residues. Germline CDR1 is KGHSH and CDR2 is LQKENI. J was trimmed by 3 bases and V by 3 bases; bases with no gene match: 8. The CDR3 sequence is CASSPLRGQGDYGYTF. The CDR3 DNA reads as TGTGCCAGCTCACCGCTGCGGGGACAGGGCGACTATGGCTACACCTTC.

The V gene is TRBV29-1, the J gene TRBJ2-7; TRBD1 matches at 7 bases. Germline assignment: CDR1 SQVTM and CDR2 ANQGSEA. With V trimmed by 7 bases and J by 6 bases, 12 bases remained unmatched. The CDR3 runs 13 residues. CDR3 bases: TGCAGCGCCGAGACAGGGATGGGCCCCGAGCAGTACTTC. The encoded protein is CSAETGMGPEQYF.

This clone was counted many times. The chain combines TRBV29-1 with TRBJ1-2; D call uncertain. The CDR3 loop spans 13 amino acids. CDR1 SQVTM and CDR2 ANQGSEA come from the germline V gene. The V end was cut by 4 bases, the J end by 8 bases, with 17 bases between. CDR3 sequence: CSVVGENLWGYTF. The CDR3 nucleotides are TGCAGCGTTGTTGGGGAGAACCTGTGGGGCTACACCTTC.

The chain carries TRBV7-8 and TRBJ1-5, with 7 bases aligning to TRBD1. The CDR3 is made up of 17 amino acids. The germline V gene encodes CDR1 SGHVS and CDR2 FQNEAQ. Trimming cost V 4 bases and J 0 bases; bases outside gene matches: 9. In nucleotides, the CDR3 is TGTGCCAGCAGCTCACCCGGGACAGTGAATAGCAATCAGCCCCAGCATTTT. As protein: CASSSPGTVNSNQPQHF.

The rearrangement joins TRBV13 to TRBJ2-1; TRBD2 is a possible D gene (5 bases). Per the germline V gene, CDR1 is PRHDT and CDR2 is FYEKMQ (reference sequence). CDR3 size: 13 residues. The V end was cut by 4 bases, the J end by 5 bases, with 9 bases between. CDR3: CASSSPGDNEQFF. The CDR3 nucleotides are TGTGCCAGCAGCTCACCCGGGGACAATGAGCAGTTCTTC.

The V gene is TRBV7-6, the J gene TRBJ2-5, with 12 bases fitting TRBD2. With 5 bases clipped from V and 4 bases from J, the junction kept 14 bases outside the gene matches. Germline V gives CDR1 SGHVS, CDR2 FNYEAQ. This CDR3 is 18 amino acids long. The CDR3 nucleotides are TGTGCCAGCAGCGTCCGGTCCCTACTAGCGGGGGGCGGAGAGACCCAGTACTTC. It translates to CASSVRSLLAGGGETQYF.

The chain uses TRBV9 and TRBJ2-1, with 7 nucleotides matching TRBD1. The germline gives CDR1 SGDLS, CDR2 YYNGEE. After removal of 4 bases from V and 3 bases from J, the junction contained 7 bases not matched to a gene. The CDR3 runs to 15 residues. In DNA form, the CDR3 reads TGTGCCAGCAGCATTACGACAGGGATCTACAATGAGCAGTTCTTC. Protein product: CASSITTGIYNEQFF.

The chain has TRBV13 and TRBJ1-2; a possible D gene is TRBD1 (6 bases). The germline V and J ends were trimmed by 5 bases and 2 bases, with 15 bases remaining between them. CDR1 and CDR2 (germline): PRHDT, FYEKMQ (reference sequence). The CDR3 runs to 15 residues. The CDR3 is CASSPGRGLNYGYTF. DNA of the CDR3: TGTGCCAGCAGCCCCGGCAGGGGCTTGAACTATGGCTACACCTTC.

V is TRBV10-3 and J is TRBJ2-6; 7 bases map to TRBD1. The CDR3 sequence is 17 residues long. Looked up from germline, CDR1 is ENHRY and CDR2 is SYGVKD. V was pared by 7 bases and J by 0 bases, with 9 bases of the junction left unmatched. The CDR3 DNA follows: TGTGCCATCATGGGGACAGAAATAACCTCTGGGGCCAACGTCCTGACTTTC. Protein product: CAIMGTEITSGANVLTF.

This clone showed up just once. The chain recombines TRBV6-1 with TRBJ2-1, with 13 bases that match TRBD2. The J segment lost 6 bases and the V segment lost 4 bases, leaving 6 bases of the junction unmatched. This CDR3 is built from 16 residues. The germline V gene encodes CDR1 MNHNS and CDR2 SASEGT. CDR3 DNA sequence: TGTGCCAGCAGTGCCCTAGGACTAGCGGGGGTCAATGAGCAGTTCTTC. It translates to CASSALGLAGVNEQFF.

This clone was seen a handful of times. V gene TRBV7-9 combines with J gene TRBJ1-4; D is ambiguous. V shed 4 bases and J shed 11 bases, with 11 bases lying between them. The CDR3 is 12 amino acids. From germline, CDR1 is SEHNR and CDR2 FQNEAQ (reference sequence). The CDR3 nucleotides read TGTGCCAGCAGCTACGAGAGGCAGAAACTGTTTTTT. This encodes CASSYERQKLFF.

CDR3 in DNA: TGTGCCAGTAGTATTCCGGGTAGAGGCTACACCTTC. This codes for CASSIPGRGYTF. The chain links TRBV19 to TRBJ1-2, with D unresolved. Germline-derived CDR1 and CDR2 are LNHDA and SQIVND (reference sequence). Trimming removed 3 bases at V and 8 bases at J, with 10 bases between. The CDR3 spans 12 residues.

V is TRBV7-9 and J is TRBJ1-1; tentative D call: TRBD1 (5 bases). V lost 2 bases and J 6 bases, leaving 10 bases between the germline ends. The CDR3 is made up of 13 amino acids. Germline CDR1 and CDR2: SEHNR and FQNEAQ (reference sequence). The CDR3 region is CASSLQGKPEAFF. CDR3 DNA: TGTGCCAGCAGCTTACAGGGAAAGCCTGAAGCTTTCTTT.

The chain employs TRBV19 and TRBJ2-1; 9 bases are a match to TRBD1. Trimming took 6 bases from V and 9 from J; bases not matched to a gene: 12. Per germline, CDR1 LNHDA and CDR2 SQIVND (reference sequence). There are 15 residues in the CDR3. CDR3 protein: CASSSRDRDIGEQFF. CDR3 sequence (DNA): TGTGCCAGTAGCTCCCGGGACAGGGATATCGGTGAGCAGTTCTTC.

The chain joins TRBV29-1 to TRBJ1-3; D remains ambiguous. Germline CDR1 is SQVTM and CDR2 is ANQGSEA. The CDR3 is 14 residues long. Deletions cut 5 bases from V and 2 bases from J, with 13 bases between. CDR3 sequence reads: CSVLFPGAGNTIYF. CDR3 nucleotides: TGCAGCGTTCTTTTCCCCGGAGCTGGAAACACCATATATTTT.

CDR3 coding DNA: TGTGCCAGCAGCTCAGGGACAGGGTGGGGTTCACCCCTCCACTTT. Its translation: CASSSGTGWGSPLHF. This chain uses TRBV13 with TRBJ1-6; 9 bases are shared with TRBD1. The CDR3 is 15 amino acids. J was trimmed by 9 bases and V by 4 bases; bases with no gene match: 7. Germline CDR1 reads PRHDT; CDR2 reads FYEKMQ (reference sequence).

This clone appeared once. J is TRBJ2-7 and V is TRBV7-8; 10 bases map to TRBD1. Per germline, CDR1 SGHVS and CDR2 FQNEAQ. J gave up 2 bases and V 5 bases, and 6 bases lay outside the gene matches. CDR3 length: 15 amino acids. The CDR3 DNA is TGTGCCAGCAGCGTAGGGACAGGGGAAACCTACGAGCAGTACTTC. Protein product: CASSVGTGETYEQYF.

This clone was recorded only once. The V call is TRBV21-1, the J call TRBJ1-2. TRBV21-1 is listed as a pseudogene. This CDR3 has 15 residues. CDR3 DNA: TGTGCCAGCAGCAAAAGGAAGGTGGGGAGAGGCGGCTACACCTTC. Its protein is CASSKRKVGRGGYTF.